One sample yielded the 28 T cell receptor beta chains listed below, sequenced in a study of cytomegalovirus exposure and HLA in healthy donors. A multiplex PCR was run with 60 Vbeta primers and 13 Jbeta primers. The data were produced by immunoSEQ multiplex PCR, yet TCRdb's version contains in-frame clones alone and is incomplete. This sample carries approximately 120,000 clones, more than 75% of them seen once, and the ten largest clones take about 12%. Sequencing was performed on PBMCs. The receptors derive from a woman aged 55 to 70 in good health and CMV-seropositive.

The genes are TRBV5-1 and TRBJ1-2, with D maybe TRBD1 (5 bases). From germline, CDR1 is SGHRS and CDR2 YFSETQ. V lost 4 bases, J lost 8 bases, and 12 bases lay in between. CDR3 length equals 12 residues. DNA for the CDR3: TGCGCCAGCAGCCAAGGGGATATCGGCTACACCTTC. Its protein is CASSQGDIGYTF.

The chain links TRBV9 to TRBJ1-2, with a weak D call TRBD1 (6 bases). This CDR3 comprises 15 residues. V was clipped by 3 bases and J by 4 bases, with 16 bases between them. Germline V gene sequence: CDR1 SGDLS, CDR2 YYNGEE. The CDR3 sequence is CASSGNRDRVYGYTF. CDR3 nucleotide sequence: TGTGCCAGCAGCGGAAACAGGGACCGGGTCTATGGCTACACCTTC.

The chain employs TRBV7-9 and TRBJ2-5; 8 bases map to TRBD1. Near its end, the DNA agrees better with TRBJ2-7, so the J call may be wrong. The CDR3 extends over 14 amino acids. CDR1 is SEHNR and CDR2 is FQNEAQ in the germline V gene (reference sequence). CDR3 sequence (DNA): TGTGCCAGCAGCGCGGACAGGGTGGTCCACGAGCAGTACTTC. It specifies CASSADRVVHEQYF.

This chain joins TRBV7-3 and TRBJ1-1; TRBD1 matches 8 bases. Trimming removed 5 bases from V and 6 bases from J; junction bases left unmatched: 5. The CDR3 is 13 residues long. Germline V gene lookup returns CDR1 SGHTA and CDR2 FQGTGA. The DNA for the CDR3 is TGTGCCAGCAGCATACAGGGGGACGCTGAAGCTTTCTTT. Translation: CASSIQGDAEAFF.

The genes are TRBV4-1 and TRBJ2-3, with TRBD2 matching 16 bases. CDR3 size: 17 residues. Per germline, CDR1 MGHRA and CDR2 YSYEKL. V gave up 4 bases and J gave up 4 bases; unmatched junction bases: 5. The CDR3 here is CASSRGLAGGGADTQYF. In DNA, the CDR3 is TGCGCCAGCAGCCGGGGACTAGCGGGAGGGGGGGCAGATACGCAGTATTTT.

This clone was seen a handful of times. The chain has TRBV6-5 and TRBJ1-5; TRBD1 is a possible D gene (6 bases). The V end was cut by 6 bases, the J end by 1 base, with 13 bases between. Germline-derived CDR1 and CDR2 are MNHEY and SVGAGI. The CDR3 spans 15 residues. CDR3: CASSPDRRSNQPQHF. DNA of the CDR3: TGTGCCAGCAGCCCCGACAGGAGAAGCAATCAGCCCCAGCATTTT.

The chain is built from TRBV30 and TRBJ1-1, with D tentatively TRBD1 (6 bases). Germline V gene data show CDR1 as GTSNPN and CDR2 as SVGIG (reference sequence). V was pared by 2 bases and J by 3 bases, with 10 bases between. This CDR3 contains 13 residues. This CDR3 is CAWSTQGHTEAFF. The CDR3 nucleotides read TGTGCCTGGAGTACTCAGGGGCACACTGAAGCTTTCTTT.

On this clone itself: The sample holds other DNA sequences that translate to the same CDR3. The rearrangement joins TRBV7-2 to TRBJ2-7; 13 bases fit TRBD2. This CDR3 contains 15 residues. With 3 bases clipped from V and 7 bases from J, the junction kept 6 bases outside the gene matches. The germline V gene has CDR1 SGHTA and CDR2 FQGNSA. CDR3 in amino acids: CASSFRTSGRGEQYF. The CDR3 DNA follows: TGTGCCAGCAGCTTTAGGACTAGCGGGAGAGGTGAGCAGTACTTC. Supplemented by reference TRBV7-2 and TRBJ2-7, the full variable domain reads GAGVSQSPSNKVTEKGKDVELRCDPISGHTALYWYRQSLGQGLEFLIYFQGNSAPDKSGLPSDRFSAERTGGSVSTLTIQRTQQEDSAVYLCASSFRTSGRGEQYFGPGTRLTVT.

The sample holds a few counts of this clone. For the CDR3, the DNA is TGTGCCAGCAGCTTAGTACCGCCAATATTAGGACAAAGCAATCAGCCCCAGCATTTT. This codes for CASSLVPPILGQSNQPQHF. The rearrangement links TRBV7-6 to TRBJ1-5, with D perhaps TRBD1 (5 bases). CDR3 length equals 19 residues. Deletions cut 1 base from V and 1 base from J, with 20 bases between. Germline V gene data show CDR1 as SGHVS and CDR2 as FNYEAQ. Together with reference TRBV7-6 and TRBJ1-5, the CDR3 gives the full variable domain: GAGVSQSPRYKVTKRGQDVALRCDPISGHVSLYWYRQALGQGPEFLTYFNYEAQQDKSGLPNDRFSAERPEGSISTLTIQRTEQRDSAMYRCASSLVPPILGQSNQPQHFGDGTRLSIL.

This chain uses TRBV6-1 with TRBJ1-6; 8 nucleotides match TRBD1. Germline V gene sequence: CDR1 MNHNS, CDR2 SASEGT. V lost 8 bases to trimming and J lost 7 bases; unmatched junction nucleotides: 10. CDR3 length equals 15 residues. As DNA, the CDR3 is TGTGCCAGCGAGGGCCAGGGGGCGCGCAATTCACCCCTCCACTTT. As protein: CASEGQGARNSPLHF.

V and J are TRBV6-1 and TRBJ1-5, with D unclear. The CDR3 totals 13 residues. Between the trimmed V and J ends, which lost 7 bases and 2 bases, there was a span of 9 bases. Germline values: CDR1 MNHNS, CDR2 SASEGT. As DNA, the CDR3 is TGTGCCAGCAATTTAGATCGCAATCAGCCCCAGCATTTT. It encodes CASNLDRNQPQHF.

V gene TRBV5-1 combines with J gene TRBJ1-2, with D tentatively TRBD1 (5 bases). The CDR3 sequence is 15 residues long. Germline values: CDR1 SGHRS, CDR2 YFSETQ. V was shortened by 0 bases and J by 1 base, with 10 bases between the two germline ends. The CDR3 protein is CASSLEAGYNYGYTF. The DNA of the CDR3 is TGCGCCAGCAGCTTGGAGGCAGGGTATAACTATGGCTACACCTTC.

This clone was observed once. CDR3 in DNA: TGTGCCAGCAGCCTCGACAGGGGGGGTTATGGCTACACCTTC. Translation gives CASSLDRGGYGYTF. The rearrangement links TRBV6-5 to TRBJ1-2; 9 positions match TRBD1. Germline CDR1 MNHEY, CDR2 SVGAGI. The CDR3 has 14 residues. The ends lost 6 bases at V and 5 bases at J; junction bases unmatched: 7.

The rearrangement links TRBV12-5 to TRBJ2-2; D gene uncertain. This CDR3 spans 12 amino acids. Germline V gene data show CDR1 as LGHNT and CDR2 as FRNRAP. The V and J ends lost 2 bases and 7 bases respectively, with 5 bases between them. CDR3 residues: CASGLRHGELFF. The DNA for the CDR3 is TGTGCTAGTGGTTTGAGACACGGGGAGCTGTTTTTT. Drawing the rest from reference TRBV12-5 and TRBJ2-2, the complete variable domain is DARVTQTPRHKVTEMGQEVTMRCQPILGHNTVFWYRQTMMQGLELLAYFRNRAPLDDSGMPKDRFSAEMPDATLATLKIQPSEPRDSAVYFCASGLRHGELFFGEGSRLTVL.

The chain joins TRBV30 to TRBJ2-4, with D unresolved. V lost 1 base and J 0 bases, leaving 7 bases between the germline ends. The CDR3 spans 14 residues. From germline, CDR1 is GTSNPN and CDR2 SVGIG (reference sequence). As DNA, the CDR3 is TGTGCCTGGAGTGGTAGTGAAGCCAAAAACATTCAGTACTTC. Amino acid sequence: CAWSGSEAKNIQYF.

This clone turned up a few times. V and J are TRBV14 and TRBJ2-1; D unresolved. Trimming took 5 bases from V and 9 from J, leaving 11 bases between them. Germline CDR1 SGHDN, CDR2 FVKESK. There are 12 residues in the CDR3. The CDR3 region has the DNA TGTGCCAGCAGCTGGTTACAGAGTGAGCAGTTCTTC. This gives the protein CASSWLQSEQFF.

The chain recombines TRBV19 with TRBJ1-2; the match to TRBD1 covers 9 bases. With V trimmed by 5 bases and J by 2 bases, 9 bases remained unmatched. Germline loops: CDR1 LNHDA, CDR2 SQIVND (reference sequence). This CDR3 is 16 amino acids long. CDR3 in DNA: TGTGCCAGTAGTGCCCTGACAGGGGGGGGAAACTATGGCTACACCTTC. As protein: CASSALTGGGNYGYTF.

In regard to this clone: The junction departs from the called germline gene at one end, perhaps through a read error. This chain joins TRBV7-9 and TRBJ1-4; TRBD1 aligns across 8 bases. This CDR3 is 15 amino acids long. Germline V lookup: CDR1 SEHNR, CDR2 FQNEAQ (reference sequence). Here the CDR3 reads CSSSSRNRGAEKLFF. CDR3 coding DNA: TGTTCCAGCAGCTCCAGGAACAGGGGGGCTGAAAAACTGTTTTTT.

This sequence joins TRBV7-2 and TRBJ2-6; TRBD1 matches at 8 bases. Germline CDR1 reads SGHTA; CDR2 reads FQGNSA. This CDR3 spans 18 amino acids. Germline trimming cut 4 bases from V and 2 bases from J; bases unmatched to any gene: 10. This chain's CDR3 is CASSYSRNRGTGANVLTF. The CDR3 DNA sequence: TGTGCCAGCAGCTACAGCCGAAACAGGGGGACTGGGGCCAACGTCCTGACTTTC.

This clone occurred once. V and J are TRBV6-5 and TRBJ1-2; D remains unclear. The CDR3 covers 11 residues. CDR1 is MNHEY and CDR2 is SVGAGI in the germline V gene. Trimming removed 6 bases at V and 2 bases at J, with 4 bases between. CDR3 in amino acids: CASRQNYGYTF. In nucleotides, the CDR3 is TGTGCCAGCAGGCAGAACTATGGCTACACCTTC.

The chain combines TRBV29-1 with TRBJ2-7, with 8 bases aligning to TRBD1. The CDR3 loop spans 13 amino acids. V dropped 6 bases and J dropped 2; count of bases not matched to a gene: 6. Germline V lookup: CDR1 SQVTM, CDR2 ANQGSEA. DNA of the CDR3: TGCAGCGTCTCTACAGGGGGTCCCTACGAGCAGTACTTC. Its translation: CSVSTGGPYEQYF.

The chain uses TRBV27 and TRBJ1-5; the match to TRBD1 covers 9 bases. The CDR3 totals 14 residues. Germline CDR1 reads MNHEY; CDR2 reads SMNVEV (reference sequence). V dropped 2 bases and J dropped 6; count of bases not matched to a gene: 2. In DNA form, the CDR3 reads TGTGCCAGCAGTTTAACAGGGGGCGGTCAGCCCCAGCATTTT. It translates to CASSLTGGGQPQHF.

The chain carries TRBV21-1 and TRBJ1-2. TRBV21-1 is a listed pseudogene. The CDR3 spans 16 residues. The CDR3 is CASSKVPGIRGYGYTF. Written as DNA, the CDR3 is TGTGCCAGCAGCAAAGTTCCCGGGATACGGGGCTATGGCTACACCTTC.

The V call is TRBV4-1, the J call TRBJ2-1; 7 bases match TRBD1. J lost 2 bases, V lost 0 bases, and 7 bases had no gene match. The germline gives CDR1 MGHRA, CDR2 YSYEKL. The CDR3 runs 17 residues. CDR3 region: CASSQDRDRAPYNEQFF. DNA of the CDR3: TGCGCCAGCAGCCAAGATCGCGACAGGGCTCCCTACAATGAGCAGTTCTTC.

V usage is TRBV15 and J usage is TRBJ1-6; D perhaps matches TRBD1 (5 bases). The length of the CDR3 is 19 residues. The germline V gene encodes CDR1 LNHNV and CDR2 YYDKDF (reference sequence). Trimming cost V 2 bases and J 0 bases, with 17 bases left between them. The CDR3 region has the DNA TGTGCCACCAGCAGATTGGGGCCGGGACTTAGCTCCTATAATTCACCCCTCCACTTT. This codes for CATSRLGPGLSSYNSPLHF.

The genes are TRBV2 and TRBJ2-3; 15 bases align to TRBD2. V gave up 6 bases and J gave up 3 bases; unmatched junction bases: 1. CDR3 length: 15 amino acids. Germline V CDR1 and CDR2: SNHLY, FYNNEI. In DNA form, the CDR3 reads TGTGCCAGCAGGGGGACTAGCGGGGGGACAGATACGCAGTATTTT. It codes for CASRGTSGGTDTQYF.

This clone appeared once. The rearrangement uses TRBV29-1 and TRBJ1-6, with D perhaps matching TRBD1 (6 bases). Trimming pared 6 bases from V and 8 bases from J, leaving 14 bases between. The germline CDR1 and CDR2 sequences are SQVTM and ANQGSEA. There are 13 residues in the CDR3. The CDR3 DNA reads TGCAGCGTGCGGACAGAGTCTTATTCACCCCTCCACTTT. Residues: CSVRTESYSPLHF.

J is TRBJ1-4 and V is TRBV5-4, with TRBD1 matching over 11 bases. V dropped 3 bases and J dropped 3; count of bases not matched to a gene: 1. Germline CDR1 is SGHNT and CDR2 is YYREEE (reference sequence). The CDR3 totals 15 residues. The CDR3 protein is CASSSGQGANEKLFF. The CDR3 DNA reads TGTGCCAGCAGCTCGGGACAGGGGGCTAATGAAAAACTGTTTTTT.